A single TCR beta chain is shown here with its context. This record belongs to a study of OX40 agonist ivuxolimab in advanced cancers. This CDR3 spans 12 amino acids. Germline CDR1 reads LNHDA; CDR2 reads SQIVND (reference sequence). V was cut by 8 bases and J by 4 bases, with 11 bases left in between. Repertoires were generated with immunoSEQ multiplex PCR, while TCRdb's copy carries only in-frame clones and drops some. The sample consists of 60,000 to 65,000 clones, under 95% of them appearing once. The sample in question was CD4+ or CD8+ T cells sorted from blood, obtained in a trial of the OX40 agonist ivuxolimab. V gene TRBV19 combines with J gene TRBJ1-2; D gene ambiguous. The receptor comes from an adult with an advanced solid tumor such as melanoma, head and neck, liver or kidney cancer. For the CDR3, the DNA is TGTGCCAGTTTGTCGCATTCCTATGGCTACACCTTC. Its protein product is CASLSHSYGYTF.